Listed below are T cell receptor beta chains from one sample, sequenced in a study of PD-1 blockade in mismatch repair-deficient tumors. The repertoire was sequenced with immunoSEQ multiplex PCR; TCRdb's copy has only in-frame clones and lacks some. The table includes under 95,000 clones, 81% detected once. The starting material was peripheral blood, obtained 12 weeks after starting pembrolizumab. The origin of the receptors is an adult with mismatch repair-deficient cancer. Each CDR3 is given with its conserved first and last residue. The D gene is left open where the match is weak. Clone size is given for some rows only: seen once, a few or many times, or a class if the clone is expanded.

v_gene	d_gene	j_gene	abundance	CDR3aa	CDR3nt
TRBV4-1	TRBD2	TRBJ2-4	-	CASSQDLRLAGENIQYF	TGCGCCAGCAGCCAAGATCTTAGGCTAGCGGGAGAAAACATTCAGTACTTC
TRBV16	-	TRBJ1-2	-	CASSHELRGWGNYGYTF	TGTGCCAGCAGCCACGAGCTCCGCGGGTGGGGGAACTATGGCTACACCTTC
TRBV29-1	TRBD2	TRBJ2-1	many	CSGIAGNEQFF	TGCAGCGGGATAGCGGGAAATGAGCAGTTCTTC
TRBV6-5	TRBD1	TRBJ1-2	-	CASRGPGQGYGYTF	TGTGCCAGCAGGGGACCGGGACAGGGATATGGCTACACCTTC
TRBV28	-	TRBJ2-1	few	CASTPPRGKQFF	TGTGCCAGCACCCCGCCGCGCGGGAAGCAGTTCTTC
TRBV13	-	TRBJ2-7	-	CASSLGTFYEQYF	TGTGCCAGCAGCTTAGGAACTTTCTACGAGCAGTACTTC
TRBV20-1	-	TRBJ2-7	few	CSARVREEQYF	TGCAGTGCTAGAGTGAGGGAGGAGCAGTACTTC
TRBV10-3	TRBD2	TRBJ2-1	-	CAISEQGSGSSGEQFF	TGTGCCATCAGTGAGCAGGGTAGCGGGAGCTCCGGTGAGCAGTTCTTC
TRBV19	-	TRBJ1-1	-	CASSSGGFEAFF	TGTGCCAGTAGTTCGGGGGGGTTTGAAGCTTTCTTT
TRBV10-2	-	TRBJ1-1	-	CASVQGGSEAFF	TGCGCCAGCGTACAGGGCGGCTCTGAAGCTTTCTTT
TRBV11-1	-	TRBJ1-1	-	CASSQGRTLTEAFF	TGTGCCAGCAGCCAGGGGCGGACGTTGACTGAAGCTTTCTTT
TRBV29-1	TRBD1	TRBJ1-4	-	CSVPLGQGVGKLFF	TGCAGCGTCCCCCTGGGACAGGGTGTAGGAAAACTGTTTTTT
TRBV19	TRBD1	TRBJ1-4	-	CASSDRGGNEKLFF	TGTGCCAGTAGTGACAGGGGCGGTAATGAAAAACTGTTTTTT
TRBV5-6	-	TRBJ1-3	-	CASSDTVVQTGNTIYF	TGTGCCAGCAGCGACACCGTAGTCCAGACTGGAAACACCATATATTTT
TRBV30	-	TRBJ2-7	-	CAWSPRLLSYEQYF	TGTGCCTGGAGCCCGCGACTCCTCTCCTACGAGCAGTACTTC
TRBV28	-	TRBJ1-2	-	CASSSRQHNYGYTF	TGTGCCAGCAGTTCAAGACAGCATAACTATGGCTACACCTTC
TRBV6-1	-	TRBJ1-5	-	CASSVEGGRNSNQPQHF	TGTGCCAGCAGTGTCGAGGGGGGACGTAATAGCAATCAGCCCCAGCATTTT
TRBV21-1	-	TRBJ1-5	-	CASSKGAGSQPQHF	TGTGCCAGCAGCAAAGGGGCAGGGAGTCAGCCCCAGCATTTT
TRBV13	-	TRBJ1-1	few	CASSSRGRNSEAFF	TGTGCCAGCAGCTCCCGAGGGAGGAACTCTGAAGCTTTCTTT
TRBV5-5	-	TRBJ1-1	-	CASSLVQGGGMVNTEAFF	TGTGCCAGCAGCTTGGTTCAGGGAGGGGGAATGGTGAACACTGAAGCTTTCTTT
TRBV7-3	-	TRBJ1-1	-	CATSSMNTEAFF	TGTGCCACCTCCTCGATGAACACTGAAGCTTTCTTT
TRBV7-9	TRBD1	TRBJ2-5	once	CASSWIDRGWETQYF	TGTGCCAGCAGCTGGATTGACAGGGGGTGGGAGACCCAGTACTTC
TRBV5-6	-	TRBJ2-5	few	CASSLRVGVLETQYF	TGTGCCAGCAGCCTGAGAGTGGGAGTTTTGGAGACCCAGTACTTC
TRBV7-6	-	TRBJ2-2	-	CASSLAPASNTGELFF	TGTGCCAGCAGCTTAGCGCCCGCCTCGAACACCGGGGAGCTGTTTTTT
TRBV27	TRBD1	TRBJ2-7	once	CASSLHRGSYEQYF	TGTGCCAGCAGTTTACACAGGGGCTCCTACGAGCAGTACTTC
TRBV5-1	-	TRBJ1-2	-	CASSLVTENGYTF	TGCGCCAGCAGCTTGGTTACAGAGAATGGCTACACCTTC
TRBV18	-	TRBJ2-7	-	CASSPLAQAYEQYF	TGTGCCAGCTCACCACTCGCGCAGGCCTACGAGCAGTACTTC
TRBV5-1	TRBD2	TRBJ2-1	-	CASSWTSDLNEQFF	TGCGCCAGCAGCTGGACTAGCGACCTCAATGAGCAGTTCTTC
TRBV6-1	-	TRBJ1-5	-	CASSEVGKGNQPQHF	TGTGCCAGCAGTGAAGTCGGGAAAGGGAATCAGCCCCAGCATTTT
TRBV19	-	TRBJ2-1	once	CASSIGENSYNEQFF	TGTGCCAGTAGTATAGGCGAAAACTCCTACAATGAGCAGTTCTTC
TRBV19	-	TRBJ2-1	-	CASSIGLLNEQFF	TGTGCCAGTAGTATTGGGCTACTCAATGAGCAGTTCTTC
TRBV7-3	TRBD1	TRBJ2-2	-	CASSPRDRGIGELFF	TGTGCCAGCAGCCCCCGGGACAGGGGCATCGGGGAGCTGTTTTTT
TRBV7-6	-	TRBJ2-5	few	CASSLGGTTWTQYF	TGTGCCAGCAGCTTAGGCGGGACGACCTGGACCCAGTACTTC
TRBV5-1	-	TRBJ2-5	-	CASSLRRDGETQYF	TGCGCCAGCAGCTTACGGCGGGATGGGGAGACCCAGTACTTC
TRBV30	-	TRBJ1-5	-	CAWSVKGGSNQPQHF	TGTGCCTGGAGTGTAAAGGGGGGCAGCAATCAGCCCCAGCATTTT
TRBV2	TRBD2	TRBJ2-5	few	CASKVLAAKETQYF	TGTGCCAGCAAGGTCCTAGCGGCTAAAGAGACCCAGTACTTC
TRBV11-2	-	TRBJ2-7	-	CASSLDYTTYEQYF	TGTGCCAGCAGCTTAGACTACACAACCTACGAGCAGTACTTC
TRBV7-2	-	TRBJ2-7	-	CASSLSTESYEQYF	TGTGCCAGCAGCTTGTCGACGGAGTCGTACGAGCAGTACTTC
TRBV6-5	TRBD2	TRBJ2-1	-	CASIRTSGNYNEQFF	TGTGCCAGCATCCGAACTAGCGGAAACTACAATGAGCAGTTCTTC
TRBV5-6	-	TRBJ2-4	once	CASSPSTPGTKNIQYF	TGTGCCAGCAGCCCCTCCACCCCGGGGACCAAAAACATTCAGTACTTC
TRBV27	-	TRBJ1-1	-	CASGFKRNTEAFF	TGTGCCAGCGGCTTCAAACGGAACACTGAAGCTTTCTTT
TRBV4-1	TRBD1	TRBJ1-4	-	CASSTQGALGEKLFF	TGCGCCAGCAGTACCCAGGGGGCTCTGGGTGAAAAACTGTTTTTT
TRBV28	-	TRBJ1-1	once	CASSPVTDLAAFF	TGTGCCAGCAGCCCTGTGACAGATTTGGCAGCTTTCTTT
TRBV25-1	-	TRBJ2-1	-	CASSEVDEQFF	TGTGCCAGCAGTGAAGTTGATGAGCAGTTCTTC
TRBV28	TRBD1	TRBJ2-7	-	CAITDRGLLEQYF	TGTGCCATTACCGACAGGGGCCTCCTAGAGCAGTACTTC
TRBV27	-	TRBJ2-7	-	CASSHSGGYEQYF	TGTGCCAGCAGTCACTCCGGGGGATACGAGCAGTACTTC
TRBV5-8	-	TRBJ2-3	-	CASSWTARGRGGTDTQYF	TGTGCCAGCAGCTGGACGGCGAGGGGGCGGGGCGGGACAGATACGCAGTATTTT
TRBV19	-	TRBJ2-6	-	CASSIPTGWGANVLTF	TGTGCCAGTAGTATACCCACAGGGTGGGGGGCCAACGTCCTGACTTTC
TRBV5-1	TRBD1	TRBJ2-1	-	CASSLGDRGNNEQFF	TGCGCCAGCAGCTTAGGGGACAGAGGAAACAATGAGCAGTTCTTC
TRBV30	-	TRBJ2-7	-	CAWSSNRIYEQYF	TGTGCCTGGAGCTCCAACAGGATTTACGAGCAGTACTTC
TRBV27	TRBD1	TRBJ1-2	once	CASSPTGFSGYTF	TGTGCCAGCAGTCCGACAGGGTTCAGCGGCTACACCTTC
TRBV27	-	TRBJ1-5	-	CASSPNSNQPQHF	TGTGCCAGCAGTCCAAATAGCAATCAGCCCCAGCATTTT
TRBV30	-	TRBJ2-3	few	CAWTSGASGSDTQYF	TGTGCCTGGACCTCAGGGGCTAGCGGAAGTGATACGCAGTATTTT
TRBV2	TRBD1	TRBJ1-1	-	CASSENLRDRSFGAFF	TGTGCCAGCAGTGAAAACCTTCGGGACAGAAGCTTTGGGGCTTTCTTT
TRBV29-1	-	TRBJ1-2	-	CSVEVVNGYTF	TGCAGCGTTGAGGTCGTAAATGGCTACACCTTC
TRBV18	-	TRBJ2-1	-	CASSPERQGYNEQFF	TGTGCCAGCTCACCGGAGCGGCAGGGATACAATGAGCAGTTCTTC
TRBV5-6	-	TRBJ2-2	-	CASSAGTSTGELFF	TGTGCCAGCAGCGCCGGGACAAGCACCGGGGAGCTGTTTTTT
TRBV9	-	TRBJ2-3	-	CASSVESGSTDTQYF	TGTGCCAGCAGCGTAGAGTCAGGGAGCACAGATACGCAGTATTTT
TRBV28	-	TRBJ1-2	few	CASTLQGAYGYTF	TGTGCCAGCACCCTACAGGGCGCCTATGGCTACACCTTC
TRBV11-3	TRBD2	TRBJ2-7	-	CASSSPGAGTSGGPSDAQYF	TGTGCCAGCAGCTCGCCCGGGGCCGGGACTAGCGGGGGACCGTCGGACGCGCAGTACTTC